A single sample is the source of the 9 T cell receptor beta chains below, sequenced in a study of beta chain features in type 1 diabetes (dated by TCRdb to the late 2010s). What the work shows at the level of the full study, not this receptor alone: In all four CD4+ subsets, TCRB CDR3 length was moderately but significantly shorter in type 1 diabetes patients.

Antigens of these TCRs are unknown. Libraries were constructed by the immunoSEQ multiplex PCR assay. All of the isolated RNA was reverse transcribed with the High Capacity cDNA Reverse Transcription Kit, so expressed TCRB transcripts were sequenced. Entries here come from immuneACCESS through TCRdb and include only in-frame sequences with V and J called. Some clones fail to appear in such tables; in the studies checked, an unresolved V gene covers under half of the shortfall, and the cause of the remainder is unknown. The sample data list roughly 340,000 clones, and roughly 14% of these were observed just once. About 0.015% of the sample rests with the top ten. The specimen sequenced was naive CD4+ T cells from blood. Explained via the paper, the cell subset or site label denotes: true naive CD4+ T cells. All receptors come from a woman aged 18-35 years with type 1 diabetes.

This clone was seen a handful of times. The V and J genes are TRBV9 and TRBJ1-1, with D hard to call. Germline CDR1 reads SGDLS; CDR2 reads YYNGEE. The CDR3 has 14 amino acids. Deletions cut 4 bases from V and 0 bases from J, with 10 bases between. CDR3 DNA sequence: TGTGCCAGCAGCTCTAGGAGTATGAACACTGAAGCTTTCTTT. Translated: CASSSRSMNTEAFF.

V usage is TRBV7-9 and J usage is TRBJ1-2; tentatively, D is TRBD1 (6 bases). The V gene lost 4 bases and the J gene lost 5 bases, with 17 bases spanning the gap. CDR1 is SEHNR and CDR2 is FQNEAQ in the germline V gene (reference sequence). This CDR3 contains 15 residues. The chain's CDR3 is CASSSSGGGWYGYTF. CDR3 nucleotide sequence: TGTGCCAGCAGCTCGTCGGGGGGCGGATGGTATGGCTACACCTTC.

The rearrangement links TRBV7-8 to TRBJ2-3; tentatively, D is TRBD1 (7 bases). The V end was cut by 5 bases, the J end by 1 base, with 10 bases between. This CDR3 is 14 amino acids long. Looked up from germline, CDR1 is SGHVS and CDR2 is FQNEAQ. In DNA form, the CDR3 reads TGTGCCAGCAGCCAGGGGGGCGGCACAGATACGCAGTATTTT. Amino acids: CASSQGGGTDTQYF. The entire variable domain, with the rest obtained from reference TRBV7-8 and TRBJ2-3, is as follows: GAGVSQSPRYKVAKRGQDVALRCDPISGHVSLFWYQQALGQGPEFLTYFQNEAQLDKSGLPSDRFFAERPEGSVSTLKIQRTQQEDSAVYLCASSQGGGTDTQYFGPGTRLTVL.

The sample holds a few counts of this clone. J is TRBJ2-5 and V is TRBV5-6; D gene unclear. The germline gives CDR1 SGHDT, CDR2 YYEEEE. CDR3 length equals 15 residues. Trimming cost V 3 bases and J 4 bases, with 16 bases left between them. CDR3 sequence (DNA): TGTGCCAGCAGCTCGACTGAGGTGGTTGGAGAGACCCAGTACTTC. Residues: CASSSTEVVGETQYF.

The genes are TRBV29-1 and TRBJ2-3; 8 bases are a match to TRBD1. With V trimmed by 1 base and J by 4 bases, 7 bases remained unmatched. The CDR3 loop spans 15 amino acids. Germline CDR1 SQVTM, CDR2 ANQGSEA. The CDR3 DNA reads TGCAGCGTTGAAGGGGTGGCAGGGGGCGCAGATACGCAGTATTTT. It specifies CSVEGVAGGADTQYF.

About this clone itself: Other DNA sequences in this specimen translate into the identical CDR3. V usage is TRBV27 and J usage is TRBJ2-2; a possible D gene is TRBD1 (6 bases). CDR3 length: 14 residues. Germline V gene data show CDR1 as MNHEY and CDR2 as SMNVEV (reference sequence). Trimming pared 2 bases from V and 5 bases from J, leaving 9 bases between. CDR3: CASSLQGFTGELFF. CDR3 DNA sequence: TGTGCCAGCAGTTTACAGGGGTTTACCGGGGAGCTGTTTTTT.

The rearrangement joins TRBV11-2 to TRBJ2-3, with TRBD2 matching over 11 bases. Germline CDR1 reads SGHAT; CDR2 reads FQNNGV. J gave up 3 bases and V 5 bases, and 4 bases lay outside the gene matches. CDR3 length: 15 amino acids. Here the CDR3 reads CASSPSGRRTDTQYF. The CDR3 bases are TGTGCCAGCAGCCCTAGCGGGAGGAGAACAGATACGCAGTATTTT.

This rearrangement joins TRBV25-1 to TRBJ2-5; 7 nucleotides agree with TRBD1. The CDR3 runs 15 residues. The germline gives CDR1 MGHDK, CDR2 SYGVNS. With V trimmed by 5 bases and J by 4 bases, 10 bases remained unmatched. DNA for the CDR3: TGTGCCAGCAGTACCCAGGGACAGTGGCCAGAGACCCAGTACTTC. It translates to CASSTQGQWPETQYF.

CDR3: CASSHNYGYTF. The CDR3, as DNA: TGTGCCAGCTCCCATAACTATGGCTACACCTTC. The V gene is TRBV25-1, the J gene TRBJ1-2, with unresolved D. Germline CDR1 MGHDK, CDR2 SYGVNS. This CDR3 contains 11 residues. V was shortened by 8 bases and J by 1 base, with 5 bases between the two germline ends.